This T cell receptor beta chain emerged from a study of T cells in Graves' hyperthyroidism and ophthalmopathy. Background on the study: Peripheral blood was secured at the point of initial diagnosis, before any treatment. Study-wide results and limits: Ophthalmopathy and stable hyperthyroidism were separated by a 13 V-J model.

This clonotype was observed at least ten times. The antigen is undetermined. Any patient presenting with uncontrolled infection, other autoimmune disease, pregnancy or lactation was left out. Diagnoses were made from clinical symptoms, serum measures (thyroxine and TRAb), thyroid ultrasound and orbital computed tomography. The germline V gene has CDR1 SGHTA and CDR2 FQGNSA. The CDR3 runs to 14 residues. Trimming shortened V by 0 bases and J by 4 bases, and 10 bases separated the two germline ends. TCR beta CDR3 sequences were amplified from RNA transcripts. TCR CDR3 regions were first amplified by RT-PCR with HTBI primers. MiXCR was run by TCRdb on the multiplex PCR reads, yielding one entry per CDR3 protein. This sample has fewer than 250,000 distinct CDR3 sequences, with about 15% found just once.

Material: blood. The sequence derives from a young woman with Graves' ophthalmopathy. The genes are TRBV7-2 and TRBJ2-7, with D possibly matching TRBD2 (6 bases). CDR3 in DNA: TGTGCCAGCAGCTTAGCGACTAGTAAATACGAGCAGTACTTC. Amino acid sequence: CASSLATSKYEQYF.